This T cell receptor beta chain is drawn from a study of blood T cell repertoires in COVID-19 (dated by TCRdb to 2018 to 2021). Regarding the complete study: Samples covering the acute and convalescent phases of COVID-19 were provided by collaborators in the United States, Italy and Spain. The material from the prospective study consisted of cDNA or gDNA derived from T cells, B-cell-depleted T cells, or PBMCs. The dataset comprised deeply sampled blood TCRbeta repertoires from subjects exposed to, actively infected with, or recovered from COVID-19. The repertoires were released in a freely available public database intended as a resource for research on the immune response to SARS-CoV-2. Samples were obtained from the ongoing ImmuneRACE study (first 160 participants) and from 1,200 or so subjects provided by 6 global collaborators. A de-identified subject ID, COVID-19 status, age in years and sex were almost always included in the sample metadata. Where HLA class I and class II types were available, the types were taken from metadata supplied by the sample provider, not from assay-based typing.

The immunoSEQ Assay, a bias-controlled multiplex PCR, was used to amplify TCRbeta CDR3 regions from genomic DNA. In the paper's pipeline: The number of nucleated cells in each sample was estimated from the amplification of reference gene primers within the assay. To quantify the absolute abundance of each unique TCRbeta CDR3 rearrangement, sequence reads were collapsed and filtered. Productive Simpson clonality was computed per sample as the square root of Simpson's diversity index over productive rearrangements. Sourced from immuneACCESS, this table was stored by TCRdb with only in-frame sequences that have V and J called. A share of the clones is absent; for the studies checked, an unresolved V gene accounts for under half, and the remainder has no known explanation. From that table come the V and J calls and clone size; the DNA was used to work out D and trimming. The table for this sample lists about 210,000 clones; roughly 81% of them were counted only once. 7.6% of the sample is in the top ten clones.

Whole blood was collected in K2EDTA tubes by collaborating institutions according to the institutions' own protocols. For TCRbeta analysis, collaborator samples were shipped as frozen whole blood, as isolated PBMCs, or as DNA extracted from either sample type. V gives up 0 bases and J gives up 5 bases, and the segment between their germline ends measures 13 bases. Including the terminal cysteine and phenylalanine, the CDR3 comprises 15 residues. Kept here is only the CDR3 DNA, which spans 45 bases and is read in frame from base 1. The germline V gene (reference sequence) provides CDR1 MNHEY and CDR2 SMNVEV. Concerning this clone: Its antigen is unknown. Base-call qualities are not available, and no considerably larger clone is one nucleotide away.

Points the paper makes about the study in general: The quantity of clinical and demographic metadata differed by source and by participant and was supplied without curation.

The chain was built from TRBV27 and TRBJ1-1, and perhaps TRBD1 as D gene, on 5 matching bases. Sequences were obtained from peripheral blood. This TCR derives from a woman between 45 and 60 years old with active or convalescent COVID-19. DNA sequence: TGTGCCAGCAGTTTATCGCGGGGGGGAAGGACTGAAGCTTTCTTT. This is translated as CASSLSRGGRTEAFF.